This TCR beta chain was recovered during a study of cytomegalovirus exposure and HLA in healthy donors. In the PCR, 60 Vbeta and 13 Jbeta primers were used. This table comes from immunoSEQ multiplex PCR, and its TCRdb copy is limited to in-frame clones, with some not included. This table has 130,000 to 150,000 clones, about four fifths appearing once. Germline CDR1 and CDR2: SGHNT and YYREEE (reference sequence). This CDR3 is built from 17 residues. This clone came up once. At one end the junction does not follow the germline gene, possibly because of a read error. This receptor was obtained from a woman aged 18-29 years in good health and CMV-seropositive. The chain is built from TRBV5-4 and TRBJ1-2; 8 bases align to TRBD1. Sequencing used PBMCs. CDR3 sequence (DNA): TGTGCCAGCAACTTGCTCGAGACAGGGGATTTTTACTATGGCTACACCTTC. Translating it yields CASNLLETGDFYYGYTF.